This TCR beta chain was captured by sequencing in a study of human T cells and chemical hapten exposure. Whole-study context: Diphenylcyclopropenone, dosed weekly to the scalp, was given to patients throughout the approximately 25-week study.

Time point of the sample: pre-sensitization, week 0. The treatment here: therapeutic diphenylcyclopropenone sensitization with weekly scalp DPC. General study points: Counts of expanded TCRs (at PT1) showed a positive correlation with patch test score.

The CDR3 loop spans 16 amino acids. Trimming stripped 4 bases from V and 5 bases from J, with 20 bases between. CDR1 SEHNR and CDR2 FQNEAQ come from the germline V gene (reference sequence). About this clonotype itself: What it binds is not known.

In TCRdb, the RACE reads were re-called with MiXCR into one record per CDR3 protein. The sample records around 110,000 distinct CDR3 sequences, 12% being singletons. The sample consisted of whole blood, taken in connection with sensitization to the hapten diphenylcyclopropenone (DPC). The chain is built from TRBV7-9 and TRBJ1-1; D may be TRBD1 (5 bases). The source of this sequence is a woman in her fifties or sixties with alopecia areata. Some clones in this sample may be carry-over from other donors' samples. The CDR3 reads CASSSRGEMRSTEAFF. The CDR3 DNA reads TGTGCCAGCAGCTCAAGAGGGGAAATGCGGAGTACTGAAGCTTTCTTT.